The source of this T cell receptor (beta chain) is a study of cytomegalovirus exposure and HLA in healthy donors. The overall study: Assignment to the Caucasian-associated ancestry cluster applied to more than 75% of the 350 to 500 genotyped donors.

Regarding the study as a whole: In most subjects, TCR beta sequences reportedly gave accurate predictions of HLA-A and HLA-B alleles. Confirmation in vitro established that a few CMV-associated chains were specific for CMV antigens.

A multiplex PCR was run with 60 Vbeta primers and 13 Jbeta primers. Data came from immunoSEQ multiplex PCR; TCRdb stores just in-frame clones and leaves some out. The sample lists 200,000 or so clones, approximately 81% occurring once. The V gene's germline CDR1 is MRHNA and CDR2 SNTAGT. The CDR3 runs 9 residues. Trimming removed 10 bases at V and 4 bases at J, with 4 bases between. The table lists this clone with a few counts. Its antigen remains unidentified. The V gene is TRBV6-4, the J gene TRBJ2-5; D gene ambiguous. This TCR derives from a human donor in good health. The specimen sequenced was PBMCs. CDR3: CATRETQYF. In DNA form, the CDR3 reads TGTGCCACTCGAGAGACCCAGTACTTC.